This entry describes one TCR beta chain. There were TCR beta CDR3 regions amplified from RNA transcripts. The TCR CDR3 first-round RT-PCR relied on the HTBI primer set. TCRdb ran MiXCR on the multiplex PCR reads and lists one entry per CDR3 protein. The sample yields about 770,000 distinct CDR3 sequences, under 20% seen once. This record belongs to a study of T cells in Graves' hyperthyroidism and ophthalmopathy. Germline CDR1 and CDR2: SEHNR and FQNEAQ (reference sequence). V lost 2 bases to trimming and J lost 6 bases, with 8 bases between them. The CDR3 spans 13 residues. The sample consisted of blood. The sequence was obtained from a woman aged 45-60 years with Graves' hyperthyroidism that later progressed to Graves' ophthalmopathy. The J gene is TRBJ1-5, the V gene TRBV7-9, with D possibly matching TRBD1 (6 bases). The CDR3 spells CASSLTGIQPQHF. The CDR3 DNA follows: TGTGCCAGCAGCTTAACAGGGATTCAGCCCCAGCATTTT.